This T cell receptor beta chain was recorded in a study of T cell responses to AZD1222 COVID-19 vaccine. Overall study findings and caveats: With two AZD1222 doses given, Spike-specific TCR breadth and depth both rose.

Concerning this clone: Its antigen is not identified.

The data were produced by immunoSEQ multiplex PCR, yet TCRdb's version contains in-frame clones alone and is incomplete. The sample holds 150,000 or so clones, around nine tenths seen once. Germline lookup yields CDR1 SGHTA and CDR2 FQGNSA. V lost 6 bases to trimming and J lost 8 bases, with 13 bases between them. The CDR3 loop spans 13 amino acids. Sample: peripheral blood, taken on day 0 of AZD1222 vaccination. This chain connects TRBV7-2 to TRBJ1-4; TRBD1 might be the D (5 bases). The origin of this receptor is an adult in good health. The CDR3 coding sequence is TGTGCCAGCAGTCCAGGGTTAGGAGAAAAACTGTTTTTT. This sequence encodes CASSPGLGEKLFF.